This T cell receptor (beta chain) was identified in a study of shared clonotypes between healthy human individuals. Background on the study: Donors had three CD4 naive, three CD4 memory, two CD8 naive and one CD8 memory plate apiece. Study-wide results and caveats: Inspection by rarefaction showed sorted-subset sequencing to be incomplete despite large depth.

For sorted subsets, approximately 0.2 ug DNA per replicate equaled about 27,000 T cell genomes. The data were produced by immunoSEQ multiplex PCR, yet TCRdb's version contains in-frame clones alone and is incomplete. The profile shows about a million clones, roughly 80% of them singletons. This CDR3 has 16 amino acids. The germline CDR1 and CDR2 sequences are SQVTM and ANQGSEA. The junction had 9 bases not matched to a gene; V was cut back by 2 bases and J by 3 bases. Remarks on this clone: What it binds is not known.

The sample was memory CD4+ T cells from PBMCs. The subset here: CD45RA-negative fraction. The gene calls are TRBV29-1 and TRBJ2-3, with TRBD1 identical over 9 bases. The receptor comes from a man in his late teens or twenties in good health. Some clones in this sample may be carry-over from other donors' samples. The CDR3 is CSVESPGTGTTDTQYF. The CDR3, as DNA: TGCAGCGTTGAATCCCCCGGGACAGGGACTACAGATACGCAGTATTTT.